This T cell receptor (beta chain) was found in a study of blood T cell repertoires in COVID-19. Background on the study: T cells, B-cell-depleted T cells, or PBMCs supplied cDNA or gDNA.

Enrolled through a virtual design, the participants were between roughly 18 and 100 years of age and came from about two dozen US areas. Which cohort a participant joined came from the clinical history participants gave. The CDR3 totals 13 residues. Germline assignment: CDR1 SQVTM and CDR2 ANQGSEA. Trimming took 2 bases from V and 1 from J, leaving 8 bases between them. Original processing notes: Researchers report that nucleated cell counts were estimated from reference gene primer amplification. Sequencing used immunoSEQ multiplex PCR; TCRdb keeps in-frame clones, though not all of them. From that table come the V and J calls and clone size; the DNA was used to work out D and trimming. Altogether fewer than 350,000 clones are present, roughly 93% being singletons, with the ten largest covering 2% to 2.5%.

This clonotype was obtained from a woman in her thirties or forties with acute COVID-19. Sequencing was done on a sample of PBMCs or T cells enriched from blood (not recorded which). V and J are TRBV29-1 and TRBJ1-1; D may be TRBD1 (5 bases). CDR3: CSVERGGNTEAFF. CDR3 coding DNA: TGCAGCGTTGAAAGGGGCGGGAACACTGAAGCTTTCTTT.